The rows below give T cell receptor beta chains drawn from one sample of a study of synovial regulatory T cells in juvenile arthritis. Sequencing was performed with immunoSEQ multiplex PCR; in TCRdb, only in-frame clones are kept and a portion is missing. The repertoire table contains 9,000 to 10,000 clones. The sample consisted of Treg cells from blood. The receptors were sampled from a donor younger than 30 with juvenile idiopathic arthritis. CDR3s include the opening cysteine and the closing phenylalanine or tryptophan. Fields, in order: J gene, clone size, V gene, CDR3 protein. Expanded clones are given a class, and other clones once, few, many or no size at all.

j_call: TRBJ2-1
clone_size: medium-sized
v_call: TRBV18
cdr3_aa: CASSSQGSFSEQFF

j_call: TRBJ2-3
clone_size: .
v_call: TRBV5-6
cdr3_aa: CASSLWRGTDTQYF

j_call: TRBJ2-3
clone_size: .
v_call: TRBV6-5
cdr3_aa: CASSYSSGSPGNTQYF

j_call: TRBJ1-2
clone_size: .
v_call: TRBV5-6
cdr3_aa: CASSLSGVYGYTF

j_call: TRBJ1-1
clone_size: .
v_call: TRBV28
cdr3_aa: CASSLPLQGASPNTEAFF

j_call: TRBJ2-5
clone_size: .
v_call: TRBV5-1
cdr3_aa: CASSLEETQYF

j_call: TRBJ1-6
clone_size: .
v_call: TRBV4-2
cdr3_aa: CASSQTLRGSGQGNSPLHF

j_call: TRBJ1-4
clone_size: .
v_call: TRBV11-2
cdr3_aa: CASSLAGIVGEKLFF

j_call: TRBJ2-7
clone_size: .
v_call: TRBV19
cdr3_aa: CASRTGGGNYEQYF

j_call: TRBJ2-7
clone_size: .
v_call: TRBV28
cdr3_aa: CASRGGDRASYEQYF

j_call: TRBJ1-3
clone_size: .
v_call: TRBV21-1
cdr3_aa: CASSKVKETAGNTIYF

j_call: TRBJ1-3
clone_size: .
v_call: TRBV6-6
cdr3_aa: CASSAGRHSGNTIYF

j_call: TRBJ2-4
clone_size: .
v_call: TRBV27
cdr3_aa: CASSLRGLAKNIQYF

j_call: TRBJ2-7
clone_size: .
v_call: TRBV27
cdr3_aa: CASRHLGTGAHEQYF